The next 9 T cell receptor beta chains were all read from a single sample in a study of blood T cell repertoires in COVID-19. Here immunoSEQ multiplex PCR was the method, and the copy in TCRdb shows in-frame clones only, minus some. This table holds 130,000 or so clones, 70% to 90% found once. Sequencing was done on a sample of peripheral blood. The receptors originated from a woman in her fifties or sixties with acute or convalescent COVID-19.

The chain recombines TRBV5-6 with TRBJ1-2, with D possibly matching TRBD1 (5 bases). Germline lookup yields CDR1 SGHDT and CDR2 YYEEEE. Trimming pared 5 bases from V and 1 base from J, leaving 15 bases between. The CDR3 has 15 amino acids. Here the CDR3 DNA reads TGTGCCAGCAGTGTCGGGGGGGTACTTAACTATGGCTACACCTTC. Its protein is CASSVGGVLNYGYTF.

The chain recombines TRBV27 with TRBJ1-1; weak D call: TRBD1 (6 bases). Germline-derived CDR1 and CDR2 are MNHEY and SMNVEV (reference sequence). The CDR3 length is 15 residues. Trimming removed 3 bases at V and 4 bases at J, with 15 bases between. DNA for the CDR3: TGTGCCAGCAGTTTGGGGGCAGCCGGGGTCACTGAAGCTTTCTTT. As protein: CASSLGAAGVTEAFF.

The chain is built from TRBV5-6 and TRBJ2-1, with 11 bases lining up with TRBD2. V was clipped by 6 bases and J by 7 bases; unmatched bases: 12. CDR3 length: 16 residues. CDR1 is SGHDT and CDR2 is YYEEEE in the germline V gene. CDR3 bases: TGTGCCAGCAACCCTGTGGGACTAGCGGTGTCGAATGAGCAGTTCTTC. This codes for CASNPVGLAVSNEQFF.

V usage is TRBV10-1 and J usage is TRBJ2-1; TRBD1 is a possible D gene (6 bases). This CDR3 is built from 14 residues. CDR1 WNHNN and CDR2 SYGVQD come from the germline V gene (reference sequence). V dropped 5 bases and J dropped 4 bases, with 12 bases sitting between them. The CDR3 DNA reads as TGCGCCAGCAGTTCCTCAACAGGGTACAATGAGCAGTTCTTC. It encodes CASSSSTGYNEQFF.

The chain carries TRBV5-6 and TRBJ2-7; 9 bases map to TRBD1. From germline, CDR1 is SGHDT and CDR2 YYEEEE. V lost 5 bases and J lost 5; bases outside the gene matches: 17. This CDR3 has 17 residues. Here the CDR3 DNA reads TGTGCCAGCAGACCATTCGTTCAATGGACAGGGGATCACGAGCAGTACTTC. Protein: CASRPFVQWTGDHEQYF.

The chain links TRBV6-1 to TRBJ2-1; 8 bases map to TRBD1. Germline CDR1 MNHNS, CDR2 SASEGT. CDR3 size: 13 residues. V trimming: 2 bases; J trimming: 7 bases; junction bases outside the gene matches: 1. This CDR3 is CASSERDRNEQFF. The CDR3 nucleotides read TGTGCCAGCAGTGAACGGGACAGGAATGAGCAGTTCTTC.

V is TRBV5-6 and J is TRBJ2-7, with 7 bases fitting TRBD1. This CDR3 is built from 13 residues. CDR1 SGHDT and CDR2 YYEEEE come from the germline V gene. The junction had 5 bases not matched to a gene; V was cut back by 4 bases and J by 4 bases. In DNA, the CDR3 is TGTGCCAGCAGCGCAGGGACAGAGTACGAGCAGTACTTC. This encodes CASSAGTEYEQYF.

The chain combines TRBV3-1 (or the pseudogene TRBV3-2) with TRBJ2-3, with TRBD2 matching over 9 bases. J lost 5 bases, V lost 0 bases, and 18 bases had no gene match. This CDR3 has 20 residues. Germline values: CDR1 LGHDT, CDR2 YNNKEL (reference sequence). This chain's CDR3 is CASSQDLSGGINGVGDTQYF. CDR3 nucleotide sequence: TGTGCCAGCAGCCAAGATCTTAGCGGGGGCATAAACGGTGTGGGAGATACGCAGTATTTT.

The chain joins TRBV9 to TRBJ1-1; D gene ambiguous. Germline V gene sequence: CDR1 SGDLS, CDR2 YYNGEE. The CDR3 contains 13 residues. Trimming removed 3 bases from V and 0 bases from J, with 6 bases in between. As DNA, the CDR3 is TGTGCCAGCAGCGCACAGATGAACACTGAAGCTTTCTTT. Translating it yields CASSAQMNTEAFF.